This T cell receptor (beta chain) was sequenced in a study of cytomegalovirus exposure and HLA in healthy donors. Study observations and caveats: In vitro confirmation showed a few CMV-associated chains to be CMV antigen specific. The study listed approximately 170 cytomegalovirus-associated TCR beta chains. The tendency of first-cohort TCR clusters to co-occur in the 120 validation repertoires was identified by a subsequent analysis.

CDR3 length: 12 residues. The ends were cut back, 3 bases at V and 5 bases at J, with 4 bases in the middle. Germline CDR1 LNHDA, CDR2 SQIVND (reference sequence). Turning to this clone: What it recognizes is unknown.

Assay used: immunoSEQ multiplex PCR; TCRdb lists only in-frame clones, some missing. Altogether fewer than 350,000 clones are present, approximately 87% being singletons, with the ten largest covering roughly 0.93%. The sequence derives from a woman between 18 and 29 years old in good health and CMV-seronegative. The sequenced material came from PBMCs. The gene calls are TRBV19 and TRBJ2-2; no clear D. The CDR3 sequence: CASSILTGELFF. The DNA of the CDR3 is TGTGCCAGTAGTATCTTGACCGGGGAGCTGTTTTTT.